This T cell receptor (beta chain) was documented in a study of cytomegalovirus exposure and HLA in healthy donors. Study-wide results and limits: Most of the CMV-associated TCR beta chains (in a later analysis) appeared to be HLA-restricted. Presence/absence comparisons presumed near-even sequencing depth among donors.

On this clone: Its antigen remains unidentified.

The PCR employed 60 Vbeta primers together with 13 Jbeta primers. The table came from immunoSEQ multiplex PCR; TCRdb's copy has only in-frame clones and leaves some out. The table records 150,000 to 200,000 clones, about three quarters of them present only once. The CDR3 runs to 15 residues. Germline V gene lookup returns CDR1 SGDLS and CDR2 YYNGEE. The V gene lost 0 bases and the J gene lost 2 bases, with 12 bases spanning the gap. This TCR was sampled from a woman aged 55-70 years in good health and CMV-seropositive. The gene calls are TRBV9 and TRBJ2-7, with TRBD2 as a possible D gene (5 bases). The sample comprised PBMCs. The CDR3 loop reads CASSVDPGSTYEQYF. CDR3 coding DNA: TGTGCCAGCAGCGTAGATCCGGGAAGCACCTACGAGCAGTACTTC.